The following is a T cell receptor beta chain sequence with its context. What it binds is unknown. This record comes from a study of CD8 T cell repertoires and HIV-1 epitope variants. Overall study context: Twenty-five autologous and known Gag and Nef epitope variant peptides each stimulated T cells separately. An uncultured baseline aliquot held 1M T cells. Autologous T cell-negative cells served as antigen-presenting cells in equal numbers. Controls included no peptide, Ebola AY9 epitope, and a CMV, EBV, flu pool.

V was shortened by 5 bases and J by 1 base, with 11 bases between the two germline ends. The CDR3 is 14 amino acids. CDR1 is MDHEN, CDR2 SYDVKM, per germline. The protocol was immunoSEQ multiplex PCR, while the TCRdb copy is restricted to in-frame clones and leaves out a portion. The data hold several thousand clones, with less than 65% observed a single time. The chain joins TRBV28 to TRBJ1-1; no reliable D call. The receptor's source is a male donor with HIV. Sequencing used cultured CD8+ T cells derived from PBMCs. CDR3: CASSPVLGNTEAFF. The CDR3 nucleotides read TGTGCCAGCAGTCCAGTGCTAGGGAACACTGAAGCTTTCTTT.